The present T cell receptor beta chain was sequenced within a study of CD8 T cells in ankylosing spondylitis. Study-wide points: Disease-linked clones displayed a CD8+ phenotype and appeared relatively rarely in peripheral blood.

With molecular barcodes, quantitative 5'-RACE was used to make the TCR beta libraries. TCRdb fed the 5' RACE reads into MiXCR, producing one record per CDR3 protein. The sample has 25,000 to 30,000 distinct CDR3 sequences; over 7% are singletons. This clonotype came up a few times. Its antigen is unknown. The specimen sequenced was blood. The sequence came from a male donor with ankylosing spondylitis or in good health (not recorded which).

CDR3 DNA sequence: TGTGCCAGCAGCCGAACCATAAGGGATACGCAGTATTTT. The encoded protein is CASSRTIRDTQYF. The chain is built from TRBV11-2 and TRBJ2-3; D ambiguous. The germline V gene encodes CDR1 SGHAT and CDR2 FQNNGV. The CDR3 sequence is 13 residues long. Trimming removed 5 bases from V and 6 bases from J, with 12 bases in between.